The 26 T cell receptor beta chains reported below all come from one sample, sequenced in a study of blood T cell repertoires in COVID-19 (TCRdb year 2020). The library was prepared using the immunoSEQ multiplex PCR assay. The immuneACCESS repertoire file appears here via TCRdb, limited to in-frame rearrangements. These files lack a portion of the clones; in checked studies, under half of the deficit traces to unresolved V genes, and the cause of the others is not known. This sample gives under 200,000 clones in total; around 90% of them show up just once. Together, the top ten hold about 2% of the sample. The specimen was peripheral blood. The receptors come from a man aged 18 to 30 with acute or convalescent COVID-19.

The rearrangement uses TRBV5-6 and TRBJ2-1; 8 bases fit TRBD1. Looked up from germline, CDR1 is SGHDT and CDR2 is YYEEEE. V trimming: 5 bases; J trimming: 2 bases; junction bases outside the gene matches: 6. The CDR3 runs to 15 residues. The CDR3 region is CASRSGQGTYNEQFF. CDR3 DNA sequence: TGTGCCAGCAGGTCAGGACAGGGCACCTACAATGAGCAGTTCTTC.

The chain uses TRBV29-1 and TRBJ2-2; the match to TRBD1 covers 9 bases. Germline CDR1 and CDR2: SQVTM and ANQGSEA. V lost 6 bases, J lost 5 bases, and 7 bases stayed unmatched. The CDR3 is 14 amino acids. The CDR3 reads CSVAGTGLTGELFF. The CDR3 DNA sequence: TGCAGCGTCGCCGGGACAGGGCTGACCGGGGAGCTGTTTTTT.

The V and J genes are TRBV5-1 and TRBJ2-5, with D possibly being TRBD2 (6 bases). With 0 bases removed from V and 0 bases from J, the gap between germline ends came to 12 bases. The CDR3 length is 16 residues. Looked up from germline, CDR1 is SGHRS and CDR2 is YFSETQ. DNA of the CDR3: TGCGCCAGCAGCTTGGTGCGGGGTCGGGACCAAGAGACCCAGTACTTC. The encoded protein is CASSLVRGRDQETQYF.

The chain couples TRBV12-3 or TRBV12-4 to TRBJ1-2, with D uncertain. This CDR3 comprises 13 residues. Between the trimmed V and J ends, which lost 6 bases and 8 bases, there was a span of 16 bases. Written as DNA, the CDR3 is TGTGCCAGCAGACGGACTCTTACCGGGGGCTACACCTTC. Translating it yields CASRRTLTGGYTF.

The chain couples TRBV19 to TRBJ2-3; 10 bases map to TRBD1. There are 16 residues in the CDR3. V lost 3 bases to trimming and J lost 1 base; unmatched junction nucleotides: 4. Germline assignment: CDR1 LNHDA and CDR2 SQIVND (reference sequence). In nucleotides, the CDR3 is TGTGCCAGTAGTATTCCGGGACAGGGGCGCACAGATACGCAGTATTTT. Translated, it gives CASSIPGQGRTDTQYF.

This clone was found once. The J gene is TRBJ1-2, the V gene TRBV18, with TRBD1 matching 7 bases. The germline CDR1 and CDR2 sequences are KGHSH and LQKENI. The CDR3 is made up of 13 amino acids. V trimming: 9 bases; J trimming: 5 bases; junction bases outside the gene matches: 9. In nucleotides, the CDR3 is TGTGCCAGTTCAGAACAGGGGCAATATGGCTACACCTTC. Translation gives CASSEQGQYGYTF. The variable domain in full, completed from reference TRBV18 and TRBJ1-2, reads NAGVMQNPRHLVRRRGQEARLRCSPMKGHSHVYWYRQLPEEGLKFMVYLQKENIIDESGMPKERFSAEFPKEGPSILRIQQVVRGDSAAYFCASSEQGQYGYTFGSGTRLTVV.

The chain employs TRBV24-1 and TRBJ2-2, with 7 bases that match TRBD2. The ends lost 7 bases at V and 3 bases at J; junction bases unmatched: 7. Germline V gene lookup returns CDR1 KGHDR and CDR2 SFDVKD. The CDR3 contains 15 residues. CDR3 loop: CATRRGTDDTGELFF. The CDR3 nucleotides read TGTGCCACCAGGCGGGGGACGGATGACACCGGGGAGCTGTTTTTT.

The rearrangement links TRBV12-3 or TRBV12-4 to TRBJ2-1, with 8 bases fitting TRBD1. V dropped 6 bases and J dropped 10; count of bases not matched to a gene: 8. The CDR3 is 13 residues long. CDR3 amino acids: CASSIDRGGEQFF. DNA for the CDR3: TGTGCCAGCAGCATAGACAGGGGCGGGGAGCAGTTCTTC.

V usage is TRBV6-4 and J usage is TRBJ2-3, with 10 bases fitting TRBD1. This CDR3 comprises 13 residues. Per the germline V gene, CDR1 is MRHNA and CDR2 is SNTAGT. Unmatched junction bases numbered 1, after V lost 5 bases and J lost 5 bases. The CDR3 reads CASSRDRGDTQYF. The CDR3 region has the DNA TGTGCCAGCAGTAGGGACAGGGGAGATACGCAGTATTTT.

The genes are TRBV7-6 and TRBJ2-3; TRBD1 aligns across 12 bases. CDR1 is SGHVS and CDR2 is FNYEAQ in the germline V gene. With V trimmed by 4 bases and J by 4 bases, 3 bases remained unmatched. The CDR3 spans 15 residues. This CDR3 is CASSWDRGLSDTQYF. The CDR3 coding sequence is TGTGCCAGCAGCTGGGACAGGGGGCTGTCAGATACGCAGTATTTT.

The chain joins TRBV19 to TRBJ1-3, with D unclear. Germline-derived CDR1 and CDR2 are LNHDA and SQIVND (reference sequence). V gave up 8 bases and J gave up 4 bases, with 3 bases separating them. The CDR3 length is 10 residues. CDR3 nucleotide sequence: TGTGCCAGTGGCGGAAACACCATATATTTT. Protein sequence: CASGGNTIYF.

The chain combines TRBV5-1 with TRBJ2-5; 7 bases are shared with TRBD2. The germline V gene has CDR1 SGHRS and CDR2 YFSETQ. The CDR3 extends over 15 amino acids. The ends lost 1 base at V and 2 bases at J; junction bases unmatched: 5. The CDR3 nucleotides are TGCGCCAGCAGCTTGTACCTAGCGGAGCAAGAGACCCAGTACTTC. Amino acid sequence: CASSLYLAEQETQYF.

The chain employs TRBV7-2 and TRBJ1-1; 7 bases fit TRBD1. The V and J ends lost 5 bases and 3 bases, in that order; junction bases with no gene match: 3. The CDR3 is made up of 13 amino acids. CDR1 is SGHTA and CDR2 is FQGNSA in the germline V gene. The CDR3 nucleotides are TGTGCCAGCAGCGTTGACAGGGACACTGAAGCTTTCTTT. Encoded protein: CASSVDRDTEAFF.

V usage is TRBV11-2 and J usage is TRBJ2-7; 7 bases line up with TRBD1. V lost 3 bases to trimming and J lost 4 bases; unmatched junction nucleotides: 3. Germline CDR1 and CDR2: SGHAT and FQNNGV. The CDR3 spans 13 residues. The CDR3 loop is CASSFGRGYEQYF. CDR3 in DNA: TGTGCCAGCAGCTTCGGCAGGGGGTACGAGCAGTACTTC.

J is TRBJ1-1 and V is TRBV7-9, with D perhaps matching TRBD1 (6 bases). The CDR3 is 17 amino acids. Trimming pared 0 bases from V and 0 bases from J, leaving 14 bases between. Germline V gene data show CDR1 as SEHNR and CDR2 as FQNEAQ (reference sequence). CDR3 in DNA: TGTGCCAGCAGCTTAGCGGCTTCGGACAGATTGAACACTGAAGCTTTCTTT. Translating gives CASSLAASDRLNTEAFF.

DNA of the CDR3: TGTGCCAGCAGGGACTCCTACTCCTACGAGCAGTACTTC. This gives the protein CASRDSYSYEQYF. This sequence joins TRBV5-6 and TRBJ2-7, with a weak D call TRBD2 (5 bases). This CDR3 spans 13 amino acids. Trimming removed 5 bases from V and 0 bases from J, with 9 bases in between. Per the germline V gene, CDR1 is SGHDT and CDR2 is YYEEEE.

This clone has just one count. The chain links TRBV5-6 to TRBJ1-5; no clear D. V gave up 3 bases and J gave up 1 base, with 8 bases separating them. From germline, CDR1 is SGHDT and CDR2 YYEEEE. This CDR3 has 14 amino acids. CDR3 region: CASSSPLSNQPQHF. The CDR3 DNA is TGTGCCAGCAGCTCCCCCTTGAGCAATCAGCCCCAGCATTTT.

The CDR3 loop reads CASSDGFQGHSYTGELFF. CDR3 sequence (DNA): TGTGCCAGCAGTGATGGGTTTCAGGGACACTCGTACACCGGGGAGCTGTTTTTT. The chain employs TRBV25-1 and TRBJ2-2; TRBD1 is a possible D gene (6 bases). Trimming pared 3 bases from V and 3 bases from J, leaving 20 bases between. There are 18 residues in the CDR3. Germline CDR1 is MGHDK and CDR2 is SYGVNS.

This clone has more than one count but fewer than ten. This chain joins TRBV6-4 and TRBJ1-1; 8 nucleotides match TRBD1. The CDR3 is 14 residues long. Germline V CDR1 and CDR2: MRHNA, SNTAGT. V lost 2 bases, J lost 10 bases, and 9 bases stayed unmatched. CDR3 residues: CASSDTDRAGSAFF. The CDR3 DNA sequence: TGTGCCAGCAGTGACACGGACAGGGCCGGTTCAGCTTTCTTT.

This clone has just one count. The rearrangement links TRBV30 to TRBJ1-5; D is unresolved. This CDR3 has 13 amino acids. Germline V CDR1 and CDR2: GTSNPN, SVGIG (reference sequence). V was shortened by 0 bases and J by 1 base, with 4 bases between the two germline ends. CDR3 sequence reads: CAWSVSSNQPQHF. CDR3 coding DNA: TGTGCCTGGAGTGTTAGCAGCAATCAGCCCCAGCATTTT. Supplemented by reference TRBV30 and TRBJ1-5, the full variable domain reads SQTIHQWPATLVQPVGSPLSLECTVEGTSNPNLYWYRQAAGRGLQLLFYSVGIGQISSEVPQNLSASRPQDRQFILSSKKLLLSDSGFYLCAWSVSSNQPQHFGDGTRLSIL.

V is TRBV18 and J is TRBJ2-5; a weak D match, TRBD1 (6 bases). This CDR3 has 15 amino acids. In germline, CDR1 is KGHSH, CDR2 LQKENI. V lost 1 base and J 13 bases, leaving 22 bases between the germline ends. CDR3 DNA: TGTGCCAGCTCACCACGCCTCGCGCCGGGACAAAGGTTGTACTTC. It codes for CASSPRLAPGQRLYF.

The chain recombines TRBV19 with TRBJ1-2; D uncertain. The germline V and J ends were trimmed by 6 bases and 4 bases, with 21 bases remaining between them. Germline CDR1 is LNHDA and CDR2 is SQIVND (reference sequence). The CDR3 extends over 16 amino acids. As DNA, the CDR3 is TGTGCCAGTAGACCCCTGTTGGCAGTCCAGGTCTATGGCTACACCTTC. It encodes CASRPLLAVQVYGYTF.

This sequence joins TRBV19 and TRBJ2-2; D is possibly TRBD2 (6 bases). The CDR3 spans 16 residues. V lost 3 bases, J lost 1 base, and 12 bases lay in between. From germline, CDR1 is LNHDA and CDR2 SQIVND (reference sequence). The CDR3 DNA reads as TGTGCCAGTAGTATGTGGAGGGAAGTGAACACCGGGGAGCTGTTTTTT. Translated: CASSMWREVNTGELFF.

In DNA form, the CDR3 reads TGTGCCACCAGTGACCGACAGGAGGCCTACACCTTC. It translates to CATSDRQEAYTF. V is TRBV24-1 and J is TRBJ1-2; TRBD1 might be the D (6 bases). This CDR3 spans 12 amino acids. The germline V gene encodes CDR1 KGHDR and CDR2 SFDVKD. V gave up 4 bases and J gave up 10 bases, with 12 bases separating them.

The V gene is TRBV5-1, the J gene TRBJ1-6; no reliable D call. This CDR3 has 14 amino acids. In germline, CDR1 is SGHRS, CDR2 YFSETQ. Trimming stripped 4 bases from V and 9 bases from J, with 14 bases between. CDR3 bases: TGCGCCAGCAGCCTCCAAGGTACAGTTTCACCCCTCCACTTT. Its protein product is CASSLQGTVSPLHF.

This rearrangement joins TRBV10-1 to TRBJ1-1, with D maybe TRBD1 (5 bases). The germline gives CDR1 WNHNN, CDR2 SYGVQD (reference sequence). The CDR3 is 15 amino acids. Trimming shortened V by 0 bases and J by 4 bases, and 12 bases separated the two germline ends. Here the CDR3 DNA reads TGCGCCAGCAGTGAGTCGATTGACAGCTCCACTGAAGCTTTCTTT. Its translation is CASSESIDSSTEAFF.